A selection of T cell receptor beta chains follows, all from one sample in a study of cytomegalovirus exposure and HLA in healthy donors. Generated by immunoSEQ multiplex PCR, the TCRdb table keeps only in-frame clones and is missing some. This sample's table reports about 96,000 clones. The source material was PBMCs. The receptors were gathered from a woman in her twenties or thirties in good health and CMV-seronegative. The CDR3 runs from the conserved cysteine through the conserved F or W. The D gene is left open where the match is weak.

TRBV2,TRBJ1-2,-,TGTGCCAGCAGTGTCTTACAGGGACCAGCTAACTATGGCTACACCTTC,CASSVLQGPANYGYTF
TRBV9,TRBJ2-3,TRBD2,TGTGCCAGCAGCGAGACTAGCGGGAGAGTTATAGATACGCAGTATTTT,CASSETSGRVIDTQYF
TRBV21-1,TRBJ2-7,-,TGTGCCAGCAGCAAAGAGAGGACAGGGGGCGCGGAGGAGCAGTACTTC,CASSKERTGGAEEQYF
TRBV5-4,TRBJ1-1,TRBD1,TGTGCCAGCAGCCGGGACAGGGGATCGTCTGAAGCTTTCTTT,CASSRDRGSSEAFF
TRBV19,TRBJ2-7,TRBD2,TGTGCCAGTAGTACGACTAGCGGGCTCTCCTACGAGCAGTACTTC,CASSTTSGLSYEQYF
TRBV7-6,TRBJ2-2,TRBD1,TGTGCCAGCAGTTTCCAGGGGGCGCCGAACACCGGGGAGCTGTTTTTT,CASSFQGAPNTGELFF
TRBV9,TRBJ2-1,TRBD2,TGTGCCAGCAGCCCCACCGGGACTAGCTCCACTAGGGAGCAGTTCTTC,CASSPTGTSSTREQFF
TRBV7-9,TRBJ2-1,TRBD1,TGTGCCAGCAGCCGGTATCCGGGACAGGGGGCATATGAGCAGTTCTTC,CASSRYPGQGAYEQFF
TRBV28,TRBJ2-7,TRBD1,TGTGCCAGCAGCATCCGACAGGGGAGCTACGAGCAGTACTTC,CASSIRQGSYEQYF
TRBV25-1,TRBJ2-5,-,TGTGCCAGCAGCCACAGGGTCGGGGAGACCCAGTACTTC,CASSHRVGETQYF
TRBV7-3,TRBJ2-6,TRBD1,TGTGCCAGCAGCCCCGGGACAGGGAGAGGTGCGGCCAACGTCCTGACTTTC,CASSPGTGRGAANVLTF
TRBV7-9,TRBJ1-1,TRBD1,TGTGCCAGCAGCTTAGGTCGACAGGGGAACACTGAAGCTTTCTTT,CASSLGRQGNTEAFF
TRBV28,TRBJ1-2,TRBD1,TGTGCCAGCAGTGTGGGACAGGGGTCTGGCTACACCTTC,CASSVGQGSGYTF
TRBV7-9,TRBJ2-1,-,TGTGCCAGCAGCTTGAGCTACAATGAGCAGTTCTTC,CASSLSYNEQFF
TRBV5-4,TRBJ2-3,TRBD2,TGTGCCAGCAGCCGTGTTGCGGGAGGGCCCCCAGATACGCAGTATTTT,CASSRVAGGPPDTQYF
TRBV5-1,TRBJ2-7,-,TGCGCCAGCAGCCGGAGTGACGTCTACGAGCAGTACTTC,CASSRSDVYEQYF
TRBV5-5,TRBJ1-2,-,TGTGCCAGCAGCCCCTTATCGACAGGTGACAGTGGCTACACCTTC,CASSPLSTGDSGYTF
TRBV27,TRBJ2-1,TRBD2,TGTGCCAGCAGTTTGGGGTGGGGTAGCGGGGGACCGAATGAGCAGTTCTTC,CASSLGWGSGGPNEQFF
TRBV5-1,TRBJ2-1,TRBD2,TGCGCCAGCAGCTCGGGACTAGCGGGAGTCAATGAGCAGTTCTTC,CASSSGLAGVNEQFF
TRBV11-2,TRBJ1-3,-,TGTGCCAGCAGCTTAGATAGTCCGTTTCGGGGGGGCCTCTCTGGAAACACCATATATTTT,CASSLDSPFRGGLSGNTIYF
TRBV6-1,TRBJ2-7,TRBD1,TGTGCCAGCAGTGAAGCGGGGGCAGGGGGAAGGGAGTACTTC,CASSEAGAGGREYF
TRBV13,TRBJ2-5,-,TGTGCCAGCAGCGTCCGTATAGACCAAGAGACCCAGTACTTC,CASSVRIDQETQYF
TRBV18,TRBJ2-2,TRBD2,TGTGCCAGCTCACCACCGACTAGCGGGAGCACCGGGGAGCTGTTTTTT,CASSPPTSGSTGELFF
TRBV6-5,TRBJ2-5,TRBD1,TGTGCCAGCAGAAGACAGGGGGGTAAGACCCAGTACTTC,CASRRQGGKTQYF
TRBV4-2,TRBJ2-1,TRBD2,TGTGCCAGCAGCCAAGACCCGCTAGCGGGAGGGCCGCACAATGAGCAGTTCTTC,CASSQDPLAGGPHNEQFF
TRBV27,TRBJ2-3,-,TGTGCCAGCAGTTACTACTACAGGACGCCCTCAATCACAACAGATACGCAGTATTTT,CASSYYYRTPSITTDTQYF
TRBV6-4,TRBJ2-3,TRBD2,TGTGCCAGCAGTGACAGCGGGGGGGCATCAGATACGCAGTATTTT,CASSDSGGASDTQYF
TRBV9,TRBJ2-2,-,TGTGCCAGCAGCGTAGACTCCCACACCGGGGAGCTGTTTTTT,CASSVDSHTGELFF
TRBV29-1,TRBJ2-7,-,TGCAGCGTTGACACAGGGCGAAGGGGCGAGCAGTACTTC,CSVDTGRRGEQYF